Below are 6 T cell receptor beta chains sequenced from a single sample in a study of cytomegalovirus exposure and HLA in healthy donors. The PCR contained 60 Vbeta and 13 Jbeta primers. Repertoires were generated with immunoSEQ multiplex PCR, while TCRdb's copy carries only in-frame clones and drops some. This table has about 260,000 clones, roughly 86% appearing once. The sample taken for sequencing was PBMCs. The receptors come from a woman in her forties in good health and CMV-seropositive.

The rearrangement joins TRBV28 to TRBJ2-7; D perhaps matches TRBD2 (6 bases). The germline gives CDR1 MDHEN, CDR2 SYDVKM. The CDR3 spans 14 residues. Trimming pared 6 bases from V and 1 base from J, leaving 13 bases between. The CDR3 DNA reads as TGTGCCAGCAGACCGGGACTCCCGTCCTACGAGCAGTACTTC. Residues: CASRPGLPSYEQYF.

The V gene is TRBV5-1, the J gene TRBJ2-3, with a tentative D call TRBD2 (7 bases). From germline, CDR1 is SGHRS and CDR2 YFSETQ. The CDR3 extends over 17 amino acids. Trimming stripped 0 bases from V and 1 base from J, with 15 bases between. In DNA, the CDR3 is TGCGCCAGCAGCTTGGCCCCAGGGGACTACGGCACAGATACGCAGTATTTT. Protein: CASSLAPGDYGTDTQYF.

This clone was picked up one time. The rearrangement links TRBV29-1 to TRBJ1-1; D may be TRBD1 (6 bases). Between the trimmed V and J ends, which lost 3 bases and 10 bases, there was a span of 12 bases. The CDR3 has 11 amino acids. Germline-derived CDR1 and CDR2 are SQVTM and ANQGSEA. CDR3 sequence (DNA): TGCAGCGTTGAGGACATCAGGGGAGCTTTCTTT. Amino acid sequence: CSVEDIRGAFF.

The chain employs TRBV28 and TRBJ1-5, with D perhaps TRBD1 (5 bases). CDR3 size: 13 residues. Looked up from germline, CDR1 is MDHEN and CDR2 is SYDVKM. The V end lost 8 bases, the J end lost 4 bases, and 12 bases lay between the germline ends. CDR3 bases: TGTGCCAGCTATCAGGGTCCAAATCAGCCCCAGCATTTT. Protein: CASYQGPNQPQHF.

The chain carries TRBV30 and TRBJ2-1, with TRBD1 matching 7 bases. V dropped 8 bases and J dropped 2; count of bases not matched to a gene: 6. Looked up from germline, CDR1 is GTSNPN and CDR2 is SVGIG (reference sequence). The CDR3 spans 13 residues. The CDR3 bases are TGTGCCAGCAGGGGGATCGCCTACAATGAGCAGTTCTTC. As protein: CASRGIAYNEQFF.

The genes are TRBV19 and TRBJ2-2; D possibly corresponds to TRBD2 (6 bases). The CDR3 runs 14 residues. CDR1 is LNHDA, CDR2 SQIVND, per germline (reference sequence). V was shortened by 10 bases and J by 3 bases, with 15 bases between the two germline ends. The CDR3 nucleotides are TGTGCCACCTCTTCCGGGACTGACACCGGGGAGCTGTTTTTT. It is translated as CATSSGTDTGELFF.